This T cell receptor (beta chain) was observed in a study of T cells in Graves' hyperthyroidism and ophthalmopathy. Amplified TCR beta CDR3 regions came from RNA transcripts. Initially, a first-round RT-PCR of the TCR CDR3 employed the HTBI primer set. TCRdb re-analysed the multiplex PCR reads in MiXCR, keeping a single row per CDR3 protein. The table records around 600,000 distinct CDR3 sequences, about 16% of them present only once. The CDR3 consists of 15 residues. J lost 7 bases, V lost 5 bases, and 9 bases had no gene match. Ten or more counts support this clonotype. The chain uses TRBV12-3 or TRBV12-4 and TRBJ2-1; the match to TRBD2 covers 9 bases. This receptor was identified in a woman in her thirties or forties with Graves' ophthalmopathy. What was sequenced was blood. The DNA of the CDR3 is TGTGCCAGCAGTGCCTCGGAGCGGGAGGCGAATGAGCAGTTCTTC. Protein: CASSASEREANEQFF.